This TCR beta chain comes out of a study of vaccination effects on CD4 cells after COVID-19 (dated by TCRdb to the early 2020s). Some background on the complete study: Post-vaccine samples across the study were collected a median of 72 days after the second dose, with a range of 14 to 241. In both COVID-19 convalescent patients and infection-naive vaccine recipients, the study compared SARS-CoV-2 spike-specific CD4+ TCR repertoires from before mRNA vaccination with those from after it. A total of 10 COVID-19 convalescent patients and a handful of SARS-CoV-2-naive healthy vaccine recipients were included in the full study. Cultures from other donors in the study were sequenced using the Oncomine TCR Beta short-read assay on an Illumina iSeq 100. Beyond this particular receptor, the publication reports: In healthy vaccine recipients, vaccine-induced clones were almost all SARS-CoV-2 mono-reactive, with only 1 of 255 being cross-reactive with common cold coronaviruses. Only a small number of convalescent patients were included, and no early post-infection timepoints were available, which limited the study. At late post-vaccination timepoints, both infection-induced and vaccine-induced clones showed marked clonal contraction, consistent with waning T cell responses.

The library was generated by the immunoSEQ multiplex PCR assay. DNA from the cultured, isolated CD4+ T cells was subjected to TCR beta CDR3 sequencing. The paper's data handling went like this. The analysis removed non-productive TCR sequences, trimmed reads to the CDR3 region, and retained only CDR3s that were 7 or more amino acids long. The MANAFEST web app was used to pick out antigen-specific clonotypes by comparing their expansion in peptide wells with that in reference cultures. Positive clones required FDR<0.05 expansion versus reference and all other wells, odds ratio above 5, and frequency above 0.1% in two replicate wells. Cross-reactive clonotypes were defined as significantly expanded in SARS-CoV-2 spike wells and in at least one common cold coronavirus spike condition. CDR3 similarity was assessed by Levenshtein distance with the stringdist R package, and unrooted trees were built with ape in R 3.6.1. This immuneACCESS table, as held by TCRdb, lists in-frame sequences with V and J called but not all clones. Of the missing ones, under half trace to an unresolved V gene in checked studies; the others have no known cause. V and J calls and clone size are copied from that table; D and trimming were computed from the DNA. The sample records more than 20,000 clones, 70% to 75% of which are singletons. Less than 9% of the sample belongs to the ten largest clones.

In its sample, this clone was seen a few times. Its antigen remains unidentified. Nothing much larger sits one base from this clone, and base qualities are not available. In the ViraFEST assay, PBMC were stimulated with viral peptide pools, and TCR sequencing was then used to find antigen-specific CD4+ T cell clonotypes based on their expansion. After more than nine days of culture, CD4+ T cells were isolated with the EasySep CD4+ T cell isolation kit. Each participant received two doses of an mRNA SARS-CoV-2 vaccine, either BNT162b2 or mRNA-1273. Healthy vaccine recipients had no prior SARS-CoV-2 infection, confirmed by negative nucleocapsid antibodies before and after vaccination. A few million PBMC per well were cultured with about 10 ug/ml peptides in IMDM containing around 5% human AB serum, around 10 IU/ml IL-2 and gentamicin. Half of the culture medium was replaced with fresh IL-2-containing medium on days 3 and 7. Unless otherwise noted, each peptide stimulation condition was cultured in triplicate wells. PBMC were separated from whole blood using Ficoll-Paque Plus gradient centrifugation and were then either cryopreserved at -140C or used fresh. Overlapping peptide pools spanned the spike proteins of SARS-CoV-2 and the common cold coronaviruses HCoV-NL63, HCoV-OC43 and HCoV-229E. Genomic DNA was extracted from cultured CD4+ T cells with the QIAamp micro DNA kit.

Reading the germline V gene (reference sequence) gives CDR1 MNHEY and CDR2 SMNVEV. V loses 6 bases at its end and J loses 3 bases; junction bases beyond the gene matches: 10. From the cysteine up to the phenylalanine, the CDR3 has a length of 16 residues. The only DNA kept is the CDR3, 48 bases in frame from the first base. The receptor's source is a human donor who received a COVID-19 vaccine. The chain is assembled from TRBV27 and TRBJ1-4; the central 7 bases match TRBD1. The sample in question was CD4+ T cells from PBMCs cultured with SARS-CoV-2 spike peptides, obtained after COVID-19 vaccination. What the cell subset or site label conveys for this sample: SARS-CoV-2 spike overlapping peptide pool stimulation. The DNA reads TGTGCCAGCAGAAAAATCGACAGGGCGTCTAATGAAAAACTGTTTTTT. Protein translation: CASRKIDRASNEKLFF.